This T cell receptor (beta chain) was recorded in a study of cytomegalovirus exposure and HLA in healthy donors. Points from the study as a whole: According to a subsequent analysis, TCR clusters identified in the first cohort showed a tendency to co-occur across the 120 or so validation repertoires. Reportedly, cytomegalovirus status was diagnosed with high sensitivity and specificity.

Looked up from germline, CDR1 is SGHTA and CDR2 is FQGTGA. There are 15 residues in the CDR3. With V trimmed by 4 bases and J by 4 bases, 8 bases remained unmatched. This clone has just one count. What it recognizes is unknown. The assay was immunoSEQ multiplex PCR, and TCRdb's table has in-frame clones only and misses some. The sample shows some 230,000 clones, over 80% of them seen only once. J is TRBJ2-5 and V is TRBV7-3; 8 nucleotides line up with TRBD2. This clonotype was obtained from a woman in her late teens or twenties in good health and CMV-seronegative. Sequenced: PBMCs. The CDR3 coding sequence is TGTGCCAGCAGCTCGAACAGCGGGAGAGGAGAGACCCAGTACTTC. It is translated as CASSSNSGRGETQYF.